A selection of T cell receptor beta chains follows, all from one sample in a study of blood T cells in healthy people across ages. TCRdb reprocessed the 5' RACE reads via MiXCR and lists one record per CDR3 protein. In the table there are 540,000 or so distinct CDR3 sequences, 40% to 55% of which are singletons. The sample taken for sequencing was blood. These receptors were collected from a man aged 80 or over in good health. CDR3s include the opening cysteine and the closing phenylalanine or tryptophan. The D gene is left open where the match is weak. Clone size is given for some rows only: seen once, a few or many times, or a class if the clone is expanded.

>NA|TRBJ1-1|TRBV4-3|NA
CASSQDLGGWWTEAFF
TGCGCCAGCAGCCAGGATCTGGGGGGTTGGTGGACTGAAGCTTTCTTT
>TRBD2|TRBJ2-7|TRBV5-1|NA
CASSLDPPGTSGRSQQYF
TGCGCCAGCAGCTTGGACCCACCCGGGACTAGCGGGAGGAGTCAGCAGTACTTC
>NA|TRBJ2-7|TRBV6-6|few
CASSYSREGGLSYEQYF
TGTGCCAGCAGTTACTCGAGGGAAGGTGGGCTCTCCTACGAGCAGTACTTC
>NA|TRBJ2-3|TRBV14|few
CASSHLSPDTQYF
TGTGCCAGCAGCCATTTGTCGCCAGATACGCAGTATTTT
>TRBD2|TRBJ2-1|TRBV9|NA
CASSVATGGGYETQFF
TGTGCCAGCAGCGTAGCTACGGGAGGAGGTTATGAGACCCAGTTCTTC
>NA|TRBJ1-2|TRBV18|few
CASSPSEPRAYGYTF
TGTGCCAGCTCACCGTCGGAACCGCGGGCCTATGGCTACACCTTC
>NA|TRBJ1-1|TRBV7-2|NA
CASSHADRNTEAFF
TGTGCCAGCAGCCACGCCGACCGGAACACTGAAGCTTTCTTT
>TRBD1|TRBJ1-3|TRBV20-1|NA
CSASDRAGGNTIYF
TGCAGTGCTTCCGACAGGGCGGGAGGAAACACCATATATTTT
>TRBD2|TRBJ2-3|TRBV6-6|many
CASSPSLGPRGGDTQYF
TGTGCCAGCAGCCCCTCCTTGGGTCCTCGGGGGGGGGATACGCAGTATTTT
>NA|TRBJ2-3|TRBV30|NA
CAWSVPISTDTQYF
TGTGCCTGGAGTGTTCCTATCTCCACAGATACGCAGTATTTT
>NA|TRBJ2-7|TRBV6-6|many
CASSYSQGSCEQYF
TGTGCCAGCAGTTACTCGCAGGGTTCGTGCGAGCAGTACTTC
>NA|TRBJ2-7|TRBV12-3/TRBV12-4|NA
CASSDAGPPAYEQYF
TGTGCCAGCAGCGACGCAGGGCCTCCGGCCTACGAGCAGTACTTC
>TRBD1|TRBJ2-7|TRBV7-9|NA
CASSSNYRGRSYEQYF
TGTGCCAGCAGCTCCAATTACAGGGGGCGAAGCTACGAGCAGTACTTC